These T cell receptor beta chains were read from a single sample in a study of blood T cell repertoires in COVID-19. Profiling relied on immunoSEQ multiplex PCR, and the TCRdb table lists in-frame clones only, not all of them. The data hold approximately 210,000 clones, with about 87% observed a single time. Specimen: peripheral blood. All receptors derive from a man between 65 and 80 years old with acute or convalescent COVID-19. Both conserved end residues are part of each CDR3. The order of the fields is D gene, J gene, V gene, clone size, CDR3 DNA, CDR3 protein. A D gene is named only where the DNA matches it firmly. Size is omitted from some rows. Given values are once, few, many or a class for expanded clones.

d_call: .; j_call: TRBJ1-4; v_call: TRBV27; clone_size: .; cdr3_nt: TGTGCCAGCAGCCAGGGGAGAGCGGAACTGTTTTTT; cdr3_aa: CASSQGRAELFF
d_call: TRBD2; j_call: TRBJ2-2; v_call: TRBV19; clone_size: .; cdr3_nt: TGTGCCAGTAGTGGCTCTAGCGGTTTTGCCGGGGAGCTGTTTTTT; cdr3_aa: CASSGSSGFAGELFF
d_call: .; j_call: TRBJ2-7; v_call: TRBV28; clone_size: .; cdr3_nt: TGTGCCAGCAGTTTGTACACGAACTACGAGCAGTACTTC; cdr3_aa: CASSLYTNYEQYF
d_call: TRBD1; j_call: TRBJ2-5; v_call: TRBV5-4; clone_size: .; cdr3_nt: TGTGCCAGCAGCCGGGGACAGGGAGATAGGGAGACCCAGTACTTC; cdr3_aa: CASSRGQGDRETQYF
d_call: .; j_call: TRBJ2-1; v_call: TRBV18; clone_size: .; cdr3_nt: TGTGCCAGCTCACCCACGATTGGGGGGGCGGGCCGCTACAATGAGCAGTTCTTC; cdr3_aa: CASSPTIGGAGRYNEQFF
d_call: .; j_call: TRBJ1-2; v_call: TRBV29-1; clone_size: .; cdr3_nt: TGCAGCGTTGCCGGACAGTCTACGGTTTTTACTGGCTACACCTTC; cdr3_aa: CSVAGQSTVFTGYTF
d_call: .; j_call: TRBJ2-2; v_call: TRBV9; clone_size: few; cdr3_nt: TGTGCCAGCAGCCCGCAGGACGGGGAGCTGTTTTTT; cdr3_aa: CASSPQDGELFF
d_call: TRBD2; j_call: TRBJ2-7; v_call: TRBV7-9; clone_size: .; cdr3_nt: TGTGCCAGCAGCTTAGCAGGGACTGCGGGAGACGAGCAGTACTTC; cdr3_aa: CASSLAGTAGDEQYF
d_call: .; j_call: TRBJ2-7; v_call: TRBV19; clone_size: .; cdr3_nt: TGTGCCAGTAGTCCGAGCCCTCGGTACGAGCAGTACTTC; cdr3_aa: CASSPSPRYEQYF
d_call: .; j_call: TRBJ2-2; v_call: TRBV30; clone_size: .; cdr3_nt: TGTGCCTGGACAGGGACTAACACCGGGGAGCTGTTTTTT; cdr3_aa: CAWTGTNTGELFF
d_call: .; j_call: TRBJ2-7; v_call: TRBV19; clone_size: .; cdr3_nt: TGTGCCAGTAGTAGGGACTCTCTTGACGAGCAGTACTTC; cdr3_aa: CASSRDSLDEQYF
d_call: .; j_call: TRBJ2-2; v_call: TRBV7-9; clone_size: .; cdr3_nt: TGTGCCAGCACCGGTGGCTTGAACACCGGGGAGCTGTTTTTT; cdr3_aa: CASTGGLNTGELFF
d_call: TRBD1; j_call: TRBJ2-3; v_call: TRBV24-1; clone_size: .; cdr3_nt: TGTGCCACCAGTGACCCTGAGGGGACAGGGACAGATACGCAGTATTTT; cdr3_aa: CATSDPEGTGTDTQYF
d_call: .; j_call: TRBJ1-1; v_call: TRBV23-1; clone_size: .; cdr3_nt: TGCTCGCGGGGGGGGAACACTGAAGCTTTCTTT; cdr3_aa: CSRGGNTEAFF
d_call: TRBD1; j_call: TRBJ1-2; v_call: TRBV5-1; clone_size: once; cdr3_nt: TGCGCCAGCAGCTTGGGAGGGGGCGGAGGCTACACCTTC; cdr3_aa: CASSLGGGGGYTF
d_call: .; j_call: TRBJ1-5; v_call: TRBV5-1; clone_size: once; cdr3_nt: TGCGCCAGCAGCTTGGCCGGCGGTAGCAATCAGCCCCAGCATTTT; cdr3_aa: CASSLAGGSNQPQHF
d_call: TRBD2; j_call: TRBJ2-3; v_call: TRBV2; clone_size: .; cdr3_nt: TGTGCCAGCAACACCGGAGCGGGAGCCCCCACAGATACGCAGTATTTT; cdr3_aa: CASNTGAGAPTDTQYF
d_call: .; j_call: TRBJ1-2; v_call: TRBV9; clone_size: few; cdr3_nt: TGTGCCAGCAGCCAGAACTATGGCTACACCTTC; cdr3_aa: CASSQNYGYTF
d_call: .; j_call: TRBJ1-4; v_call: TRBV4-1; clone_size: .; cdr3_nt: TGCGCCAGCAGCCAAGATGTGGCAGCAACTAATGAAAAACTGTTTTTT; cdr3_aa: CASSQDVAATNEKLFF
d_call: .; j_call: TRBJ2-1; v_call: TRBV5-1; clone_size: .; cdr3_nt: TGCGCCAGCAGCTCGGGGAGCTCCTACAATGAGCAGTTCTTC; cdr3_aa: CASSSGSSYNEQFF
d_call: TRBD1; j_call: TRBJ2-7; v_call: TRBV11-2; clone_size: .; cdr3_nt: TGTGCCAGCAGCTCGTCCCGGACAGGGCGGTACGAGCAGTACTTC; cdr3_aa: CASSSSRTGRYEQYF
d_call: TRBD1; j_call: TRBJ1-2; v_call: TRBV18; clone_size: .; cdr3_nt: TGTGCCAGCTCACAGTCGACAGGGAATAACTATGGCTACACCTTC; cdr3_aa: CASSQSTGNNYGYTF
d_call: .; j_call: TRBJ1-2; v_call: TRBV6-5; clone_size: .; cdr3_nt: TGTGCCAGCAGTCCCCGGGGAGGGGCCTATGGCTACACCTTC; cdr3_aa: CASSPRGGAYGYTF
d_call: .; j_call: TRBJ1-5; v_call: TRBV6-2/TRBV6-3; clone_size: .; cdr3_nt: TGTGCCAGCAGTTACTCAGCGGGGTTTAGCAATCAGCCCCAGCATTTT; cdr3_aa: CASSYSAGFSNQPQHF
d_call: TRBD1; j_call: TRBJ2-1; v_call: TRBV5-6; clone_size: .; cdr3_nt: TGTGCCAGCAGCCGGGGACAGGGGAAGAACAATGAGCAGTTCTTC; cdr3_aa: CASSRGQGKNNEQFF
d_call: TRBD1; j_call: TRBJ2-2; v_call: TRBV28; clone_size: .; cdr3_nt: TGTGCCAGCAGTTTGGTATACAGGGGGAACACCGGGGAGCTGTTTTTT; cdr3_aa: CASSLVYRGNTGELFF
d_call: .; j_call: TRBJ1-6; v_call: TRBV5-5; clone_size: .; cdr3_nt: TGTGCCAGCAGCTTTGCGCAGGGGTCGCGGAATTCACCCCTCCACTTT; cdr3_aa: CASSFAQGSRNSPLHF
d_call: TRBD2; j_call: TRBJ2-3; v_call: TRBV19; clone_size: .; cdr3_nt: TGTGCCAGTAGTAGCGTTTCTAGCGGGAGTTCAAAAGATACGCAGTATTTT; cdr3_aa: CASSSVSSGSSKDTQYF
d_call: .; j_call: TRBJ1-6; v_call: TRBV9; clone_size: .; cdr3_nt: TGTGCCAGCAGCGTAGGGGAAGGGCCGCGGGAGTCACCCCTCCACTTT; cdr3_aa: CASSVGEGPRESPLHF
d_call: TRBD1; j_call: TRBJ2-7; v_call: TRBV18; clone_size: .; cdr3_nt: TGTGCCAGCTCACCATCAGTCGTGGGACAGGGGACCTACGAGCAGTACTTC; cdr3_aa: CASSPSVVGQGTYEQYF
d_call: .; j_call: TRBJ2-2; v_call: TRBV5-1; clone_size: once; cdr3_nt: TGCGCCAGCAGCTTGGCCGGGACTTCTGACACCGGGGAGCTGTTTTTT; cdr3_aa: CASSLAGTSDTGELFF
d_call: TRBD1; j_call: TRBJ2-7; v_call: TRBV5-4; clone_size: .; cdr3_nt: TGTGCCAGCAGCGGCCGGGACAGGGGCTACTACGAGCAGTACTTC; cdr3_aa: CASSGRDRGYYEQYF
d_call: .; j_call: TRBJ1-2; v_call: TRBV5-7; clone_size: few; cdr3_nt: TGTGCCAGCAGCTTTACAACAAGACAAATTAACTATGGCTACACCTTC; cdr3_aa: CASSFTTRQINYGYTF
d_call: .; j_call: TRBJ2-3; v_call: TRBV11-3; clone_size: .; cdr3_nt: TGTGCCAGCAGCTCCTCAGGGGATACGCAGTATTTT; cdr3_aa: CASSSSGDTQYF
d_call: TRBD1; j_call: TRBJ2-3; v_call: TRBV4-1; clone_size: .; cdr3_nt: TGCGCCAGCAGCAAGTTTGGGGACAGGGGCACAGATACGCAGTATTTT; cdr3_aa: CASSKFGDRGTDTQYF
d_call: .; j_call: TRBJ2-1; v_call: TRBV7-3; clone_size: once; cdr3_nt: TGTGCCAGCAGCTTATTGGGTCCCTCGGGGAATGAGCAGTTCTTC; cdr3_aa: CASSLLGPSGNEQFF
d_call: TRBD2; j_call: TRBJ2-1; v_call: TRBV7-8; clone_size: .; cdr3_nt: TGTGCCAGCAGCCCAGGGGGGACTAGCGGGAACAATGAGCAGTTCTTC; cdr3_aa: CASSPGGTSGNNEQFF
d_call: .; j_call: TRBJ1-1; v_call: TRBV6-1; clone_size: .; cdr3_nt: TGTGCCAGCAGTCCTCCGATAGAGGGTCCAACTGAAGCTTTCTTT; cdr3_aa: CASSPPIEGPTEAFF
d_call: TRBD2; j_call: TRBJ2-2; v_call: TRBV30; clone_size: .; cdr3_nt: TGTGCCTGGAGTATGGGACTAGCGGGAGGGGAGCTGTTTTTT; cdr3_aa: CAWSMGLAGGELFF
d_call: TRBD1; j_call: TRBJ2-7; v_call: TRBV18; clone_size: .; cdr3_nt: TGTGCCAGCTCACCCGACAGGGTTCGCGAGCAGTACTTC; cdr3_aa: CASSPDRVREQYF
d_call: .; j_call: TRBJ1-1; v_call: TRBV18; clone_size: .; cdr3_nt: TGTGCCAGCTCACCCTCAGGGGCGTTGAACACTGAAGCTTTCTTT; cdr3_aa: CASSPSGALNTEAFF